Presented here are 26 T cell receptor beta chains from one specimen sequenced in a study of blood T cell repertoires in COVID-19. The protocol was immunoSEQ multiplex PCR, while the TCRdb copy is restricted to in-frame clones and leaves out a portion. The data contain about 83,000 clones, approximately 86% of them singletons. The sequenced material came from peripheral blood. The receptors were gathered from a man older than 75 with active or convalescent COVID-19.

The chain employs TRBV5-1 and TRBJ2-1, with D tentatively TRBD1 (7 bases). The germline V gene encodes CDR1 SGHRS and CDR2 YFSETQ. The CDR3 length is 15 residues. V was clipped by 4 bases and J by 2 bases, with 13 bases between them. The CDR3 sequence is CASSPAGQTYNEQFF. The CDR3 region has the DNA TGCGCCAGCAGCCCTGCGGGACAGACCTACAATGAGCAGTTCTTC.

The J gene is TRBJ2-1, the V gene TRBV9; D remains ambiguous. From germline, CDR1 is SGDLS and CDR2 YYNGEE. The V gene lost 0 bases and the J gene lost 2 bases, with 12 bases spanning the gap. There are 16 residues in the CDR3. The CDR3 is CASSVEDTPPYNEQFF. The CDR3 region has the DNA TGTGCCAGCAGCGTAGAAGATACTCCCCCCTACAATGAGCAGTTCTTC.

This clone was seen a single time. The V call is TRBV7-9, the J call TRBJ2-3; D perhaps matches TRBD2 (6 bases). V dropped 1 base and J dropped 3 bases, with 14 bases sitting between them. Germline V gene sequence: CDR1 SEHNR, CDR2 FQNEAQ (reference sequence). The CDR3 has 16 residues. The CDR3 coding sequence is TGTGCCAGCAGCTTAGGGTCTAGCGTGGGTACAGATACGCAGTATTTT. This sequence encodes CASSLGSSVGTDTQYF.

V usage is TRBV5-1 and J usage is TRBJ1-1; 8 nucleotides match TRBD1. The V gene end was trimmed by 0 bases and the J gene end by 4 bases; junction bases not matched to a gene: 2. Per the germline V gene, CDR1 is SGHRS and CDR2 is YFSETQ. The CDR3 is made up of 14 amino acids. CDR3 sequence reads: CASSLGTGSTEAFF. CDR3 nucleotides: TGCGCCAGCAGCTTGGGGACAGGGTCCACTGAAGCTTTCTTT. Filled out from reference TRBV5-1 and TRBJ1-1, the complete variable domain reads KAGVTQTPRYLIKTRGQQVTLSCSPISGHRSVSWYQQTPGQGLQFLFEYFSETQRNKGNFPGRFSGRQFSNSRSEMNVSTLELGDSALYLCASSLGTGSTEAFFGQGTRLTVV.

This sequence joins TRBV27 and TRBJ2-6; weak D call: TRBD1 (6 bases). V lost 6 bases to trimming and J lost 2 bases, with 14 bases between them. The V gene's germline CDR1 is MNHEY and CDR2 SMNVEV (reference sequence). The CDR3 has 16 amino acids. The CDR3: CASSPLGGTGANVLTF. Here the CDR3 DNA reads TGTGCCAGCAGCCCCCTTGGGGGCACTGGGGCCAACGTCCTGACTTTC.

The chain joins TRBV4-2 to TRBJ2-3, with TRBD1 identical over 8 bases. The germline V gene encodes CDR1 LGHNA and CDR2 YNFKEQ. Trimming cost V 1 base and J 5 bases; bases outside gene matches: 14. The CDR3 loop spans 18 amino acids. CDR3: CASSQAGSVDRVVDTQYF. The CDR3 DNA follows: TGTGCCAGCAGCCAAGCGGGAAGTGTGGACAGGGTTGTAGATACGCAGTATTTT.

This chain connects TRBV2 to TRBJ1-5; TRBD1 aligns across 10 bases. The CDR3 totals 14 residues. Germline CDR1 reads SNHLY; CDR2 reads FYNNEI. V dropped 6 bases and J dropped 7; count of bases not matched to a gene: 6. CDR3 bases: TGTGCCAGCAGGGAGGGGACAGGGGTCCAGCCCCAGCATTTT. Translated, it gives CASREGTGVQPQHF. Variable domain in full (rest from reference TRBV2 and TRBJ1-5): EPEVTQTPSHQVTQMGQEVILRCVPISNHLYFYWYRQILGQKVEFLVSFYNNEISEKSEIFDDQFSVERPDGSNFTLKIRSTKLEDSAMYFCASREGTGVQPQHFGDGTRLSIL.

The chain employs TRBV6-5 and TRBJ2-1; possibly TRBD1 for D (6 bases). Between the trimmed V and J ends, which lost 5 bases and 5 bases, there was a span of 10 bases. Germline-derived CDR1 and CDR2 are MNHEY and SVGAGI. This CDR3 is built from 13 residues. The CDR3 protein is CASSPDRDNEQFF. The CDR3 nucleotides are TGTGCCAGCAGTCCGGACAGAGACAATGAGCAGTTCTTC.

The rearrangement joins TRBV6-1 to TRBJ1-5, with 7 nucleotides matching TRBD1. This CDR3 contains 13 residues. CDR1 is MNHNS, CDR2 SASEGT, per germline. V lost 2 bases, J lost 6 bases, and 1 base stayed unmatched. CDR3 residues: CASSEQGGQPQHF. CDR3 DNA: TGTGCCAGCAGTGAACAGGGGGGTCAGCCCCAGCATTTT.

The genes are TRBV7-9 and TRBJ1-4; a possible D gene is TRBD1 (6 bases). The germline V and J ends were trimmed by 5 bases and 8 bases, with 21 bases remaining between them. CDR3 length: 16 amino acids. CDR1 is SEHNR and CDR2 is FQNEAQ in the germline V gene (reference sequence). The CDR3 DNA reads as TGTGCCAGCAGCCCCGGATCGCAGGGGCGAGGAGAAAAACTGTTTTTT. Its protein product is CASSPGSQGRGEKLFF.

V is TRBV19 and J is TRBJ1-5; 11 bases fit TRBD1. V was clipped by 5 bases and J by 0 bases; unmatched bases: 12. The CDR3 is 19 amino acids. Germline V gene data show CDR1 as LNHDA and CDR2 as SQIVND (reference sequence). The CDR3 is CASSRPPGQGEHSNQPQHF. The CDR3 nucleotides are TGTGCCAGTAGTCGACCGCCGGGACAGGGGGAACATAGCAATCAGCCCCAGCATTTT.

This clone was detected only once. This rearrangement joins TRBV5-5 to TRBJ1-5; TRBD1 might be the D (6 bases). CDR1 and CDR2 (germline): SGHKS, YYEKEE (reference sequence). V was trimmed by 0 bases and J by 1 base, leaving 11 bases between them. This CDR3 comprises 16 residues. CDR3 coding DNA: TGTGCCAGCAGCTTGGTATACAGGGTAAGCAATCAGCCCCAGCATTTT. Encoded protein: CASSLVYRVSNQPQHF.

V usage is TRBV19 and J usage is TRBJ1-2; 10 nucleotides align to TRBD1. The J segment lost 5 bases and the V segment lost 7 bases, leaving 7 bases of the junction unmatched. CDR3 length: 14 amino acids. Germline assignment: CDR1 LNHDA and CDR2 SQIVND (reference sequence). This CDR3 reads CASIAGTGVYGYTF. The CDR3 DNA is TGTGCCAGTATCGCCGGGACAGGGGTGTATGGCTACACCTTC.

Turning to this clone: The junction departs from germline at one end; a sequencing error may be responsible. The chain combines TRBV7-7 with TRBJ2-1, with a possible D match to TRBD2 (6 bases). Germline-derived CDR1 and CDR2 are SSHAT and FNYEAQ (reference sequence). The CDR3 length is 13 residues. The CDR3 region has the DNA TGTGCTAGCAGCCCGACTAGTCACGGTGAGCAGTTCTTC. Its translation is CASSPTSHGEQFF.

This clone came up once. This chain's CDR3 is CASSSRVDGELFF. CDR3 in DNA: TGTGCCAGCAGCTCCAGGGTTGACGGGGAGCTGTTTTTT. This sequence joins TRBV3-1 (or the pseudogene TRBV3-2) and TRBJ2-2; D might be TRBD1 (5 bases). Germline V CDR1 and CDR2: LGHDT, YNNKEL (reference sequence). The CDR3 loop spans 13 amino acids. V was pared by 5 bases and J by 7 bases, with 11 bases between.

The chain couples TRBV15 to TRBJ2-2, with D possibly matching TRBD2 (6 bases). In germline, CDR1 is LNHNV, CDR2 YYDKDF (reference sequence). The CDR3 is made up of 15 amino acids. V shed 6 bases and J shed 4 bases, with 15 bases lying between them. The chain's CDR3 is CATRAGGVGTGELFF. The CDR3 DNA sequence: TGTGCCACCAGGGCGGGCGGGGTGGGCACCGGGGAGCTGTTTTTT.

The V gene is TRBV10-3, the J gene TRBJ1-5; D remains ambiguous. The CDR3 is made up of 13 amino acids. Per the germline V gene, CDR1 is ENHRY and CDR2 is SYGVKD. V was trimmed by 2 bases and J by 4 bases, leaving 6 bases between them. CDR3 DNA: TGTGCCATCAGTGAGCAGTGGAATCAGCCCCAGCATTTT. This encodes CAISEQWNQPQHF.

This clone was counted a single time. The chain carries TRBV9 and TRBJ2-3, with a tentative D call TRBD2 (6 bases). The CDR3 totals 14 residues. V was trimmed by 3 bases and J by 6 bases, leaving 14 bases between them. From germline, CDR1 is SGDLS and CDR2 YYNGEE. Here the CDR3 DNA reads TGTGCCAGCAGCGATACTACTCGGGGGGATACGCAGTATTTT. Translated, it gives CASSDTTRGDTQYF. Supplemented by reference TRBV9 and TRBJ2-3, the full variable domain reads DSGVTQTPKHLITATGQRVTLRCSPRSGDLSVYWYQQSLDQGLQFLIQYYNGEERAKGNILERFSAQQFPDLHSELNLSSLELGDSALYFCASSDTTRGDTQYFGPGTRLTVL.

This sequence joins TRBV9 and TRBJ2-1; D uncertain. The CDR3 totals 14 residues. Trimming took 0 bases from V and 6 from J, leaving 10 bases between them. The germline V gene has CDR1 SGDLS and CDR2 YYNGEE. The CDR3 sequence is CASSVGSGRNEQFF. Written as DNA, the CDR3 is TGTGCCAGCAGCGTAGGGTCTGGGCGCAATGAGCAGTTCTTC.

The rearrangement joins TRBV11-2 to TRBJ1-1; 9 bases line up with TRBD1. The germline CDR1 and CDR2 sequences are SGHAT and FQNNGV. The length of the CDR3 is 15 residues. After removal of 4 bases from V and 1 base from J, the junction contained 4 bases not matched to a gene. CDR3 residues: CASSWKGQGNTEAFF. As DNA, the CDR3 is TGTGCCAGCAGCTGGAAGGGACAGGGGAACACTGAAGCTTTCTTT.

The chain couples TRBV5-1 to TRBJ1-1; D remains unclear. This CDR3 spans 14 amino acids. Germline values: CDR1 SGHRS, CDR2 YFSETQ. Trimming took 0 bases from V and 5 from J, leaving 11 bases between them. The CDR3 nucleotides read TGCGCCAGCAGCTTGGACACCCCGGGGACTGAAGCTTTCTTT. The encoded protein is CASSLDTPGTEAFF.

The J gene is TRBJ1-1, the V gene TRBV7-9; 8 bases agree with TRBD1. The V gene end was trimmed by 5 bases and the J gene end by 1 base; junction bases not matched to a gene: 3. The CDR3 contains 14 residues. Germline V lookup: CDR1 SEHNR, CDR2 FQNEAQ (reference sequence). DNA of the CDR3: TGTGCCAGCAGCGGGGGGACAGGGAACACTGAAGCTTTCTTT. Translation gives CASSGGTGNTEAFF.

The chain couples TRBV30 to TRBJ1-2; TRBD1 is a possible D gene (6 bases). From germline, CDR1 is GTSNPN and CDR2 SVGIG (reference sequence). This CDR3 contains 14 residues. The V end lost 3 bases, the J end lost 0 bases, and 11 bases lay between the germline ends. The CDR3 nucleotides read TGTGCCTGGAGCCTGGGGGCCGCTAACTATGGCTACACCTTC. It encodes CAWSLGAANYGYTF.

This chain links TRBV21-1 with TRBJ2-7; TRBD1, the D gene given by the table, was not confirmed from the DNA. TRBV21-1 is given as a pseudogene. This CDR3 is 15 amino acids long. The CDR3 loop is CASSKKRTGEDEQYV. CDR3 bases: TGTGCCAGCAGCAAAAAAAGGACAGGGGAGGACGAGCAGTACGTC.

This clone was found once. The chain employs TRBV5-1 and TRBJ1-1; TRBD1 matches at 9 bases. The ends lost 4 bases at V and 0 bases at J; junction bases unmatched: 7. CDR1 and CDR2 from the germline V gene are SGHRS and YFSETQ. The CDR3 has 16 residues. CDR3: CASSLGTGNMNTEAFF. The CDR3 DNA reads as TGCGCCAGCAGCCTCGGGACAGGGAACATGAACACTGAAGCTTTCTTT.

V and J are TRBV29-1 and TRBJ1-3, with D perhaps TRBD1 (6 bases). Per the germline V gene, CDR1 is SQVTM and CDR2 is ANQGSEA. The CDR3 runs 13 residues. Trimming left V 6 bases short and J 2 bases short, with 11 bases between. CDR3 protein: CSVARQAGNTIYF. The CDR3 DNA is TGCAGCGTCGCGAGACAGGCTGGAAACACCATATATTTT.